The 6 T cell receptor beta chains below come from one sample, sequenced in a study of CD8+CD57+ T cells in acquired aplastic anemia. CDR3 and TCR beta VDJ profiling relied on a genomic DNA template. Each CDR3 protein gets one entry after TCRdb re-called the reads with MiXCR. Of more than 40,000 distinct CDR3 sequences in the sample, around 73% are singletons; the top ten hold around 34%. What was sequenced was sorted CD4+, CD8+, or CD8+CD57+ T cells (not recorded which) from PBMCs. The receptors derive from a human donor in good health, serving as a control.

A single count supports this clonotype. This chain joins TRBV11-1 and TRBJ2-5; D could derive from TRBD1 or TRBD2 (6 bases each). Germline V gene sequence: CDR1 SGHAT, CDR2 FQDESV (reference sequence). This CDR3 region has 18 residues. Trimming shortened V by 1 base and J by 2 bases, and 20 bases separated the two germline ends. CDR3 coding DNA: TGTGCCAGCAGCTTAGGAGTCCTAAGGGGGAGGATACAAGAGACCCAGTACTTC. Amino acid sequence: CASSLGVLRGRIQETQYF.

The rearrangement uses TRBV9 and TRBJ1-6; possibly TRBD1 for D (5 bases). This CDR3 has 14 amino acids. Germline CDR1 is SGDLS and CDR2 is YYNGEE. V dropped 0 bases and J dropped 8 bases, with 9 bases sitting between them. CDR3 nucleotide sequence: TGTGCCAGCAGCGTAGGACAGAGAGATTCACCCCTCCACTTT. It codes for CASSVGQRDSPLHF.

Sample share makes this clonotype medium-sized. The V call is TRBV7-3, the J call TRBJ2-7; perhaps TRBD2 as D (5 bases). V gave up 10 bases and J gave up 6 bases, with 19 bases separating them. Germline V gene lookup returns CDR1 SGHTA and CDR2 FQGTGA. There are 13 residues in the CDR3. CDR3 bases: TGTGCCAATACCGACGGGGTCCCCAGCGAGCAGTACTTC. As protein: CANTDGVPSEQYF.

The chain carries TRBV25-1 and TRBJ2-7; D is unclear. CDR1 and CDR2 (germline): MGHDK, SYGVNS. The CDR3 loop spans 15 amino acids. The V and J ends lost 4 bases and 0 bases respectively, with 13 bases between them. CDR3 amino acids: CASSGSVKDSYEQYF. The CDR3 DNA follows: TGTGCCAGCAGTGGATCGGTGAAGGACTCCTACGAGCAGTACTTC.

This clonotype came up many times. V is TRBV20-1 and J is TRBJ2-5, with 8 bases fitting TRBD2. Per germline, CDR1 DFQATT and CDR2 SNEGSKA (reference sequence). Germline trimming cut 4 bases from V and 1 base from J; bases unmatched to any gene: 5. CDR3 length equals 14 residues. DNA for the CDR3: TGCAGTGCTAAAGAACTAGCGGCCCAAGAGACCCAGTACTTC. Residues: CSAKELAAQETQYF.

The chain uses TRBV15 and TRBJ2-1; 8 bases line up with TRBD2. From germline, CDR1 is LNHNV and CDR2 YYDKDF (reference sequence). The CDR3 contains 12 residues. V was clipped by 4 bases and J by 10 bases; unmatched bases: 3. The CDR3 reads CATSNGLAEQFF. CDR3 sequence (DNA): TGTGCCACCAGCAACGGACTAGCCGAGCAGTTCTTC.